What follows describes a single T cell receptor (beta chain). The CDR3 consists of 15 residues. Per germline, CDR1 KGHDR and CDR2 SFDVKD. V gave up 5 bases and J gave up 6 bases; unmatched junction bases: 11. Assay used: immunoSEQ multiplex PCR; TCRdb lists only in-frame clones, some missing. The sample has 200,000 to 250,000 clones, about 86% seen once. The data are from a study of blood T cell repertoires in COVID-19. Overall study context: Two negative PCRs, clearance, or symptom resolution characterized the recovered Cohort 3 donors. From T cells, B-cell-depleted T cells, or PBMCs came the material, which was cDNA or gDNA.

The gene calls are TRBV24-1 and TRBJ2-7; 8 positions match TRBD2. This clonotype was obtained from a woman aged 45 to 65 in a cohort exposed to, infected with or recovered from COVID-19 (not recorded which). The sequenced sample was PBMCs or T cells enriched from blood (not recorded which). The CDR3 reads CATSGSAGGVSEQYF. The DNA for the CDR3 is TGTGCCACCAGTGGAAGCGCGGGGGGCGTCTCCGAGCAGTACTTC.